This paragraph reports one TCR beta chain. The V gene's germline CDR1 is MNHEY and CDR2 SMNVEV (reference sequence). The CDR3 length is 16 residues. The V and J ends lost 3 bases and 7 bases respectively, with 21 bases between them. The sample comes from a study of blood T cell repertoires in COVID-19. The repertoire was sequenced with immunoSEQ multiplex PCR; TCRdb's copy has only in-frame clones and lacks some. This sample carries about 130,000 clones, about 86% of them seen once, and the ten largest clones take more than 8.5%. The TCR sequence derives from a man aged 45-65 years who had recovered from COVID-19. The sample comprised PBMCs or T cells enriched from blood (not recorded which). The V call is TRBV27, the J call TRBJ1-2; D is undetermined. The CDR3 region has the DNA TGTGCCAGCAGTTTCCTCCCGGCAGCAACCGGGAGTGGCTACACCTTC. The encoded protein is CASSFLPAATGSGYTF.